These 32 T cell receptor beta chains came from one sample sequenced in a study of blood T cell repertoires in COVID-19. Sequencing used immunoSEQ multiplex PCR; TCRdb keeps in-frame clones, though not all of them. Of roughly 200,000 clones in the sample, around 85% were seen once. Sequencing input: peripheral blood. These receptors were collected from a woman aged 55 to 70 with acute or convalescent COVID-19.

The chain links TRBV14 to TRBJ2-1; 8 bases map to TRBD1. The CDR3 runs 18 residues. Trimming took 4 bases from V and 7 from J; bases not matched to a gene: 18. Germline V lookup: CDR1 SGHDN, CDR2 FVKESK. The CDR3 protein is CASSPQLPGQVGWNEQFF. CDR3 sequence (DNA): TGTGCCAGCAGCCCCCAACTACCGGGACAGGTGGGGTGGAATGAGCAGTTCTTC.

The V gene is TRBV27, the J gene TRBJ2-1; TRBD2 aligns across 7 bases. J lost 4 bases, V lost 2 bases, and 5 bases had no gene match. The germline V gene encodes CDR1 MNHEY and CDR2 SMNVEV (reference sequence). This CDR3 contains 15 residues. The CDR3 sequence is CASSLTSGGYNEQFF. CDR3 DNA sequence: TGTGCCAGCAGTTTAACGTCGGGAGGTTACAATGAGCAGTTCTTC.

The gene calls are TRBV5-1 and TRBJ2-3; no definite D call. V gave up 4 bases and J gave up 2 bases, with 8 bases separating them. This CDR3 contains 13 residues. Germline V gives CDR1 SGHRS, CDR2 YFSETQ. The CDR3 loop reads CASSPTPTDTQYF. CDR3 sequence (DNA): TGCGCCAGCAGCCCTACGCCCACAGATACGCAGTATTTT.

The chain uses TRBV5-1 and TRBJ1-2; 8 bases fit TRBD1. Germline values: CDR1 SGHRS, CDR2 YFSETQ. After removal of 2 bases from V and 4 bases from J, the junction contained 4 bases not matched to a gene. CDR3 length equals 14 residues. The CDR3, as DNA: TGCGCCAGCAGCTTCTCCGGGACAGGCTATGGCTACACCTTC. As protein: CASSFSGTGYGYTF.

The rearrangement joins TRBV5-1 to TRBJ1-2; 7 bases align to TRBD1. Germline V gene lookup returns CDR1 SGHRS and CDR2 YFSETQ. There are 14 residues in the CDR3. V was pared by 4 bases and J by 5 bases, with 8 bases of the junction left unmatched. The DNA of the CDR3 is TGCGCCAGCAGCGTGACAGGGACAGTATATGGCTACACCTTC. Encoded protein: CASSVTGTVYGYTF.

Concerning this clone: At one of its ends the junction is not consistent with the germline gene, which may arise from a read error. The CDR3 DNA reads as TGCGCCAGCAGCGAGTCCGGAGGGGTGAGGCAGCCCCAGCATTTT. It encodes CASSESGGVRQPQHF. The chain joins TRBV10-2 to TRBJ1-5; weak D call: TRBD1 (5 bases). The CDR3 runs 15 residues. Germline values: CDR1 WSHSY, CDR2 SAAADI.

V and J are TRBV28 and TRBJ1-5; the D is unclear. The germline gives CDR1 MDHEN, CDR2 SYDVKM. There are 12 residues in the CDR3. CDR3: CGASQLNQPQHF. CDR3 coding DNA: TGTGGGGCGTCACAGCTCAATCAGCCCCAGCATTTT.

This clone was recorded once. The rearrangement uses TRBV12-3 or TRBV12-4 and TRBJ2-7; D remains ambiguous. This CDR3 is built from 13 residues. Trimming took 0 bases from V and 3 from J, leaving 6 bases between them. CDR3 sequence reads: CASSLASGYEQYF. Here the CDR3 DNA reads TGTGCCAGCAGTTTAGCGTCCGGCTACGAGCAGTACTTC.

V and J are TRBV9 and TRBJ1-2; 8 nucleotides line up with TRBD1. Trimming at V came to 2 bases and at J to 8 bases, leaving 11 bases not matched to a gene. Per germline, CDR1 SGDLS and CDR2 YYNGEE. The CDR3 consists of 15 residues. CDR3 DNA: TGTGCCAGCAGCGTGGACCCCACAGGGGGAGAGGGCTACACCTTC. It codes for CASSVDPTGGEGYTF.

The rearrangement joins TRBV5-1 to TRBJ2-7, with 9 bases fitting TRBD1. CDR3 length: 16 amino acids. Germline loops: CDR1 SGHRS, CDR2 YFSETQ. V shed 0 bases, J shed 2 bases, and the junction held 6 bases outside the gene matches. CDR3 loop: CASSLEGTGRPYEQYV. The CDR3 region has the DNA TGCGCCAGCAGCTTGGAAGGGACAGGGAGACCCTACGAGCAGTACGTC.

This chain joins TRBV6-6 and TRBJ1-2, with a tentative D call TRBD1 (6 bases). Germline V gene sequence: CDR1 MNHNY, CDR2 SVGAGI (reference sequence). V shed 6 bases and J shed 4 bases, with 21 bases lying between them. This CDR3 spans 16 amino acids. CDR3 protein: CASSHRDTRTVYGYTF. The CDR3 bases are TGTGCCAGCAGCCACCGGGACACAAGGACGGTCTATGGCTACACCTTC.

The chain recombines TRBV9 with TRBJ1-6, with D unclear. The CDR3 extends over 12 amino acids. The germline gives CDR1 SGDLS, CDR2 YYNGEE. V was cut by 2 bases and J by 10 bases, with 7 bases left in between. The CDR3 is CASSVEYSPLHF. In DNA, the CDR3 is TGTGCCAGCAGCGTTGAGTACTCACCCCTCCACTTT.

The chain links TRBV2 to TRBJ2-5, with 7 bases identical to TRBD1. The germline V gene has CDR1 SNHLY and CDR2 FYNNEI. The ends lost 7 bases at V and 2 bases at J; junction bases unmatched: 7. The CDR3 length is 14 residues. The CDR3 nucleotides read TGTGCCAGCAACCCCGACAGGGTACAAGAGACCCAGTACTTC. Protein sequence: CASNPDRVQETQYF.

This chain connects TRBV7-8 to TRBJ2-7, with 12 bases fitting TRBD2. The germline gives CDR1 SGHVS, CDR2 FQNEAQ. V trimming: 5 bases; J trimming: 0 bases; junction bases outside the gene matches: 14. The CDR3 contains 19 residues. The CDR3 nucleotides read TGTGCCAGCAGCCCCCGAGCACTAGCGGGAGGAACCCTCTCCTACGAGCAGTACTTC. Its translation is CASSPRALAGGTLSYEQYF.

The chain has TRBV7-8 and TRBJ2-1, with D perhaps matching TRBD2 (6 bases). The CDR3 is 13 residues long. The V and J ends lost 2 bases and 11 bases respectively, with 13 bases between them. The V gene's germline CDR1 is SGHVS and CDR2 FQNEAQ. The CDR3 sequence: CASSLNFREKQFF. In DNA, the CDR3 is TGTGCCAGCAGCTTAAACTTTCGGGAGAAGCAGTTCTTC.

The chain combines TRBV30 with TRBJ1-1, with TRBD1 as a possible D gene (6 bases). There are 14 residues in the CDR3. The germline V and J ends were trimmed by 0 bases and 4 bases, with 12 bases remaining between them. Per the germline V gene, CDR1 is GTSNPN and CDR2 is SVGIG (reference sequence). CDR3 DNA sequence: TGTGCCTGGAGTGTACATGGGGGGGCCACTGAAGCTTTCTTT. As protein: CAWSVHGGATEAFF.

The chain uses TRBV18 and TRBJ1-3; D remains unclear. Germline lookup yields CDR1 KGHSH and CDR2 LQKENI. Trimming took off 3 bases at V and 0 bases at J, with 15 bases between the two ends. The CDR3 covers 17 residues. The CDR3 nucleotides read TGTGCCAGCTCACCCCTAAAGATAGATTACTCTGGAAACACCATATATTTT. It codes for CASSPLKIDYSGNTIYF.

The chain recombines TRBV9 with TRBJ2-2; D remains ambiguous. Trimming removed 3 bases from V and 5 bases from J, with 11 bases in between. The CDR3 length is 14 residues. CDR1 and CDR2 from the germline V gene are SGDLS and YYNGEE. The CDR3 here is CASSDGTRTGELFF. CDR3 bases: TGTGCCAGCAGCGACGGAACGAGGACCGGGGAGCTGTTTTTT.

The CDR3 DNA reads TGTGCCAGCATTCGGGACAGGGTGAGCAATCAGCCCCAGCATTTT. This sequence encodes CASIRDRVSNQPQHF. This chain connects TRBV28 to TRBJ1-5; TRBD1 matches 9 bases. This CDR3 is built from 15 residues. From germline, CDR1 is MDHEN and CDR2 SYDVKM. V dropped 7 bases and J dropped 1; count of bases not matched to a gene: 5.

This chain joins TRBV3-1 (or the pseudogene TRBV3-2) and TRBJ1-4; TRBD1 agrees at 8 bases. V shed 5 bases, J shed 7 bases, and the junction held 9 bases outside the gene matches. The V gene's germline CDR1 is LGHDT and CDR2 YNNKEL (reference sequence). This CDR3 is 15 amino acids long. The CDR3 reads CASSKGQAGPEKLFF. The CDR3 nucleotides are TGTGCCAGCAGCAAGGGACAGGCCGGACCTGAAAAACTGTTTTTT.

About this clone itself: This sample also contains other DNA sequences that code for the same CDR3. The CDR3 region has the DNA TGCGCCAGCAGCTGGGGACAGAGGGGCACTGAAGCTTTCTTT. Amino acid sequence: CASSWGQRGTEAFF. The rearrangement links TRBV5-1 to TRBJ1-1; 7 nucleotides align to TRBD1. Trimming took 3 bases from V and 4 from J; bases not matched to a gene: 6. Germline V gene lookup returns CDR1 SGHRS and CDR2 YFSETQ. The CDR3 totals 14 residues.

This clone was picked up one time. V gene TRBV7-2 combines with J gene TRBJ2-2; D is possibly TRBD1 (6 bases). Trimming removed 3 bases at V and 0 bases at J, with 11 bases between. The CDR3 length is 16 residues. CDR1 SGHTA and CDR2 FQGNSA come from the germline V gene. The CDR3 sequence: CASSLMAGANTGELFF. The CDR3 nucleotides read TGTGCCAGCAGCTTGATGGCAGGGGCGAACACCGGGGAGCTGTTTTTT.

The V gene is TRBV5-1, the J gene TRBJ2-4; no clear D gene. The CDR3 contains 13 residues. CDR1 and CDR2 from the germline V gene are SGHRS and YFSETQ. Deletions cut 0 bases from V and 15 bases from J, with 16 bases between. The CDR3 bases are TGCGCCAGCAGCTTGGGCGAGGTAACCAAGCGGTACTTC. The encoded protein is CASSLGEVTKRYF.

This chain connects TRBV6-1 to TRBJ1-5; a weak D match, TRBD1 (5 bases). Between the trimmed V and J ends, which lost 1 base and 2 bases, there was a span of 9 bases. The CDR3 extends over 15 amino acids. In germline, CDR1 is MNHNS, CDR2 SASEGT. The CDR3: CASSEVWGGNQPQHF. Here the CDR3 DNA reads TGTGCCAGCAGTGAAGTCTGGGGCGGCAATCAGCCCCAGCATTTT.

The chain joins TRBV3-1 (or the pseudogene TRBV3-2) to TRBJ1-1; D not resolved. In germline, CDR1 is LGHDT, CDR2 YNNKEL (reference sequence). With 6 bases removed from V and 7 bases from J, the gap between germline ends came to 9 bases. The CDR3 consists of 11 residues. Written as DNA, the CDR3 is TGTGCCAGCAGGGCGGTTGGTGAAGCTTTCTTT. Protein product: CASRAVGEAFF.

The chain links TRBV16 to TRBJ1-6; D is possibly TRBD1 (6 bases). V gave up 0 bases and J gave up 7 bases, with 13 bases separating them. This CDR3 has 16 amino acids. Germline CDR1 and CDR2: KGHSY and FQNENV. This CDR3 reads CASSQSGVRGNSPLHF. DNA of the CDR3: TGTGCCAGCAGCCAATCAGGGGTCAGGGGAAATTCACCCCTCCACTTT.

Only one count was recorded for this clone. This rearrangement joins TRBV6-2 or TRBV6-3 to TRBJ1-5; maybe TRBD1 (6 bases). Germline V gene data show CDR1 as MNHEY and CDR2 as SVGEGT. The CDR3 runs to 18 residues. V was clipped by 2 bases and J by 0 bases, with 17 bases between them. The DNA for the CDR3 is TGTGCCAGCAGTTACGTACTGACAGGAGTTTATAGCAATCAGCCCCAGCATTTT. It encodes CASSYVLTGVYSNQPQHF.

This chain connects TRBV15 to TRBJ1-5; possible D gene TRBD1, 6 bases. V was pared by 0 bases and J by 7 bases, with 16 bases between. The CDR3 has 16 amino acids. From germline, CDR1 is LNHNV and CDR2 YYDKDF (reference sequence). As DNA, the CDR3 is TGTGCCACCAGCAGAGAGATGCCCGGAAGGGGGCAGCCCCAGCATTTT. Encoded protein: CATSREMPGRGQPQHF.

This clone was observed once. The chain couples TRBV25-1 to TRBJ1-6; D ambiguous. Trimming stripped 3 bases from V and 3 bases from J, with 3 bases between. This CDR3 has 13 residues. Germline lookup yields CDR1 MGHDK and CDR2 SYGVNS. CDR3 sequence (DNA): TGTGCCAGCAGTGACCACTATAATTCACCCCTCCACTTT. As protein: CASSDHYNSPLHF.

This sequence joins TRBV11-2 and TRBJ1-1; maybe TRBD1 (5 bases). The ends were cut back, 0 bases at V and 11 bases at J, with 16 bases in the middle. The CDR3 is 14 residues long. CDR1 SGHAT and CDR2 FQNNGV come from the germline V gene. The CDR3 sequence is CASSLESSGTQAFF. The CDR3 DNA follows: TGTGCCAGCAGCTTAGAGTCTTCCGGGACTCAGGCTTTCTTT.

CDR3 sequence reads: CAWRRGGTEAFF. DNA of the CDR3: TGTGCCTGGAGAAGGGGAGGGACTGAAGCTTTCTTT. The chain couples TRBV30 to TRBJ1-1; D possibly corresponds to TRBD1 (5 bases). CDR1 and CDR2 from the germline V gene are GTSNPN and SVGIG (reference sequence). The V and J ends lost 3 bases and 5 bases respectively, with 10 bases between them. The CDR3 is 12 amino acids.

The CDR3 bases are TGTGCCAGCAGTTCCGGACAGGGCAACACTGAAGCTTTCTTT. Its translation is CASSSGQGNTEAFF. The genes are TRBV11-3 and TRBJ1-1; 8 nucleotides line up with TRBD1. The CDR3 has 14 residues. J was trimmed by 2 bases and V by 6 bases; bases with no gene match: 5. CDR1 SGHNT and CDR2 YENEEA come from the germline V gene.